The clone carrying this T cell receptor beta chain appeared a single time. Its target is not known. Both 60 Vbeta primers and 13 Jbeta primers went into the PCR. The table came from immunoSEQ multiplex PCR; TCRdb's copy has only in-frame clones and leaves some out. The data hold over 150,000 clones, with about three quarters observed a single time. The CDR3 loop spans 16 amino acids. Germline V gene data show CDR1 as MNHEY and CDR2 as SVGAGI. Trimming shortened V by 2 bases and J by 0 bases, and 11 bases separated the two germline ends. These data are taken from a study of cytomegalovirus exposure and HLA in healthy donors. General study findings and limits: Sequencing had likely introduced a cluster of highly shared sequence variants as an artifact.

Sequencing was done on a sample of PBMCs. The sequence was obtained from a woman aged 40 to 49 in good health and CMV-seronegative. This chain links TRBV6-5 with TRBJ2-1; D perhaps matches TRBD1 (6 bases). The CDR3 region has the DNA TGTGCCAGCAGTTACCCTGGACAGAGCTCCTACAATGAGCAGTTCTTC. Its protein is CASSYPGQSSYNEQFF.